These 14 T cell receptor beta chains came from one sample sequenced in a study of cytomegalovirus exposure and HLA in healthy donors. PCR employed 60 Vbeta and 13 Jbeta primers. The method was immunoSEQ multiplex PCR; TCRdb's version includes in-frame clones alone and lacks a portion of them. This sample has under 200,000 clones, with 84% found just once. The sample was PBMCs. The receptors were gathered from a boy aged 2 to 10 in good health and CMV-seronegative.

This clone was counted between two and nine times. The V and J genes are TRBV2 and TRBJ1-5, with 10 bases fitting TRBD1. CDR1 and CDR2 from the germline V gene are SNHLY and FYNNEI. J was trimmed by 7 bases and V by 7 bases; bases with no gene match: 7. The length of the CDR3 is 14 residues. In DNA form, the CDR3 reads TGTGCCAGCATGGTGGGACAGGGGATACAGCCCCAGCATTTT. This codes for CASMVGQGIQPQHF. The entire variable domain, with the rest obtained from reference TRBV2 and TRBJ1-5, is as follows: EPEVTQTPSHQVTQMGQEVILRCVPISNHLYFYWYRQILGQKVEFLVSFYNNEISEKSEIFDDQFSVERPDGSNFTLKIRSTKLEDSAMYFCASMVGQGIQPQHFGDGTRLSIL.

V is TRBV4-1 and J is TRBJ2-5; possible D gene TRBD2, 6 bases. The CDR3 spans 16 residues. CDR1 and CDR2 from the germline V gene are MGHRA and YSYEKL. The V end was cut by 2 bases, the J end by 2 bases, with 15 bases between. The CDR3 here is CASSQSPTGVQETQYF. CDR3 DNA: TGCGCCAGCAGCCAAAGTCCGACGGGGGTTCAAGAGACCCAGTACTTC.

This clone was seen once. The V gene is TRBV6-5, the J gene TRBJ2-1; a weak D match, TRBD1 (6 bases). The V gene lost 6 bases and the J gene lost 4 bases, with 16 bases spanning the gap. This CDR3 is built from 15 residues. CDR1 MNHEY and CDR2 SVGAGI come from the germline V gene. The CDR3 loop reads CASSPFKTGYNEQFF. CDR3 coding DNA: TGTGCCAGCAGCCCATTCAAAACAGGGTACAATGAGCAGTTCTTC.

V is TRBV6-1 and J is TRBJ1-1, with a tentative D call TRBD1 (6 bases). This CDR3 is built from 14 residues. Germline V gene sequence: CDR1 MNHNS, CDR2 SASEGT. V was pared by 4 bases and J by 7 bases, with 16 bases between. CDR3 residues: CASSVYRELDEAFF. The CDR3 DNA sequence: TGTGCCAGCAGTGTTTACAGGGAGCTAGATGAAGCTTTCTTT.

V and J are TRBV6-5 and TRBJ2-3; TRBD2 matches at 10 bases. This CDR3 spans 15 amino acids. Per germline, CDR1 MNHEY and CDR2 SVGAGI. The J segment lost 6 bases and the V segment lost 6 bases, leaving 9 bases of the junction unmatched. CDR3 residues: CASSPASGSYDTQYF. The CDR3 DNA sequence: TGTGCCAGCAGCCCCGCTAGCGGGAGTTATGATACGCAGTATTTT.

This clone was seen a handful of times. This chain joins TRBV19 and TRBJ1-5; 7 bases are shared with TRBD1. Trimming cost V 5 bases and J 5 bases; bases outside gene matches: 3. Germline V gene data show CDR1 as LNHDA and CDR2 as SQIVND (reference sequence). The CDR3 is made up of 13 amino acids. The CDR3 region has the DNA TGTGCCAGTAGTGCCACAGGGGATCAGCCCCAGCATTTT. Protein sequence: CASSATGDQPQHF.

This clone appeared once. The V gene is TRBV12-5, the J gene TRBJ2-7; tentative D call: TRBD1 (5 bases). The V gene lost 7 bases and the J gene lost 1 base, with 11 bases spanning the gap. This CDR3 contains 13 residues. Looked up from germline, CDR1 is LGHNT and CDR2 is FRNRAP. The CDR3 spells CASEGRESYEQYF. CDR3 nucleotides: TGTGCTAGTGAGGGCAGGGAATCCTACGAGCAGTACTTC.

This clone was picked up a small number of times. This chain uses TRBV6-1 with TRBJ1-4; 12 bases align to TRBD1. Trimming took 4 bases from V and 4 from J; bases not matched to a gene: 7. The germline gives CDR1 MNHNS, CDR2 SASEGT. The CDR3 is made up of 17 amino acids. CDR3 in DNA: TGTGCCAGCAGTGCCCCGGGACAGGGGGCAGGTAATGAAAAACTGTTTTTT. Amino acids: CASSAPGQGAGNEKLFF.

This clone was seen only a few times. This rearrangement joins TRBV5-4 to TRBJ1-5; a possible D gene is TRBD1 (5 bases). The CDR3 covers 14 residues. Germline V gives CDR1 SGHNT, CDR2 YYREEE (reference sequence). V dropped 3 bases and J dropped 3 bases, with 10 bases sitting between them. The CDR3 region has the DNA TGTGCCAGCAGCTCGGCGGGGGACAATCAGCCCCAGCATTTT. Protein: CASSSAGDNQPQHF. Supplemented by reference TRBV5-4 and TRBJ1-5, the full variable domain reads ETGVTQSPTHLIKTRGQQVTLRCSSQSGHNTVSWYQQALGQGPQFIFQYYREEENGRGNFPPRFSGLQFPNYSSELNVNALELDDSALYLCASSSAGDNQPQHFGDGTRLSIL.

The J gene is TRBJ2-7, the V gene TRBV4-1, with 7 bases fitting TRBD1. Looked up from germline, CDR1 is MGHRA and CDR2 is YSYEKL. V trimming: 1 base; J trimming: 2 bases; junction bases outside the gene matches: 2. This CDR3 spans 14 amino acids. The CDR3 is CASSQAQGAYEQYF. In DNA form, the CDR3 reads TGCGCCAGCAGCCAAGCCCAGGGGGCCTACGAGCAGTACTTC.

The chain joins TRBV2 to TRBJ2-4; 7 nucleotides agree with TRBD2. The CDR3 is 14 amino acids. V lost 7 bases to trimming and J lost 9 bases; unmatched junction nucleotides: 12. Germline V CDR1 and CDR2: SNHLY, FYNNEI. The CDR3 nucleotides are TGTGCCAGCAATAGAGCGGGACGAATAAGCATTCAGTACTTC. Translating gives CASNRAGRISIQYF. Full variable domain (outside the CDR3, taken from reference TRBV2 and TRBJ2-4): EPEVTQTPSHQVTQMGQEVILRCVPISNHLYFYWYRQILGQKVEFLVSFYNNEISEKSEIFDDQFSVERPDGSNFTLKIRSTKLEDSAMYFCASNRAGRISIQYFGAGTRLSVL.

This clone occurred a few times. The chain joins TRBV6-5 to TRBJ2-2; no clear D. CDR1 MNHEY and CDR2 SVGAGI come from the germline V gene. V shed 7 bases and J shed 1 base, with 7 bases lying between them. The CDR3 has 13 amino acids. Here the CDR3 reads CASNFRNTGELFF. DNA of the CDR3: TGTGCCAGCAATTTCAGGAACACCGGGGAGCTGTTTTTT.

This clone occurred a few times. J is TRBJ2-3 and V is TRBV29-1, with 9 bases aligning to TRBD1. V lost 7 bases, J lost 4 bases, and 9 bases stayed unmatched. The CDR3 covers 14 residues. The germline CDR1 and CDR2 sequences are SQVTM and ANQGSEA. CDR3 sequence (DNA): TGCAGCGGGACACCGGGACAGGGAGCAGATACGCAGTATTTT. Amino acids: CSGTPGQGADTQYF.

The J gene is TRBJ1-2, the V gene TRBV6-1, with D uncertain. This CDR3 is built from 15 residues. V was pared by 4 bases and J by 2 bases, with 14 bases between. In germline, CDR1 is MNHNS, CDR2 SASEGT. The CDR3 sequence is CASSAELSPNYGYTF. The CDR3 nucleotides are TGTGCCAGCAGTGCTGAGCTGAGCCCGAACTATGGCTACACCTTC.